This T cell receptor beta chain was observed in a study of cytomegalovirus exposure and HLA in healthy donors. Notes on the study in general: Later, TCR association rates were found to vary by HLA locus, highest for DRB1 and lowest for HLA-C.

On this clone: Its antigen is undetermined.

The PCR used 60 Vbeta and 13 Jbeta primers. Assay used: immunoSEQ multiplex PCR; TCRdb lists only in-frame clones, some missing. The sample has fewer than 100,000 clones, approximately 7.1% seen once. Donors consisted of healthy bone marrow donors. This receptor was taken from a man over 45 in good health and CMV-seronegative. The specimen sequenced was PBMCs.

The CDR3 coding sequence is TGTGCCAGCAGCTTTTTAGGGATTCAGGGAACAGATACGCAGTATTTT. Its translation is CASSFLGIQGTDTQYF. The V call is TRBV11-1, the J call TRBJ2-3; weak D call: TRBD1 (5 bases). CDR1 SGHAT and CDR2 FQDESV come from the germline V gene (reference sequence). The CDR3 covers 16 residues. V shed 3 bases and J shed 3 bases, with 16 bases lying between them.